These 29 T cell receptor beta chains were all obtained from the same sample, sequenced in a study of shared clonotypes between healthy human individuals. Method: immunoSEQ multiplex PCR; TCRdb's copy keeps in-frame clones and lacks some. The sample includes 650,000 to 750,000 clones, about two thirds seen only once; the top ten take about 2%. Sequenced: memory CD4+ T cells sorted from blood. Subset indicated: CD45RA-negative fraction. The receptors come from a woman aged 25 to 39 in good health.

In the case of this clone: A much more abundant neighbour one base away suggests this may be a read error. Other DNA sequences of this sample code for an identical CDR3. The chain couples TRBV6-1 to TRBJ2-5, with D hard to call. V was shortened by 6 bases and J by 2 bases, with 1 base between the two germline ends. Germline V gene lookup returns CDR1 MNHNS and CDR2 SASEGT. This CDR3 comprises 10 residues. CDR3 loop: CASRQETQYF. CDR3 sequence (DNA): TGTGCCAGCAGGCAAGAGACCCAGTACTTC.

V usage is TRBV18 and J usage is TRBJ2-7; tentative D call: TRBD2 (6 bases). Trimming stripped 5 bases from V and 2 bases from J, with 10 bases between. Looked up from germline, CDR1 is KGHSH and CDR2 is LQKENI. CDR3 size: 13 residues. In DNA form, the CDR3 reads TGTGCCAGCTCATTCAGGGAGGCCTACGAGCAGTACTTC. It codes for CASSFREAYEQYF.

This chain uses TRBV28 with TRBJ1-5; no clear D gene. The CDR3 extends over 13 amino acids. Trimming stripped 2 bases from V and 5 bases from J, with 7 bases between. Germline CDR1 is MDHEN and CDR2 is SYDVKM. The CDR3 loop reads CASSLGWDQPQHF. As DNA, the CDR3 is TGTGCCAGCAGTTTAGGGTGGGATCAGCCCCAGCATTTT. The full variable domain, rest sourced from reference TRBV28 and TRBJ1-5, is DVKVTQSSRYLVKRTGEKVFLECVQDMDHENMFWYRQDPGLGLRLIYFSYDVKMKEKGDIPEGYSVSREKKERFSLILESASTNQTSMYLCASSLGWDQPQHFGDGTRLSIL.

The rearrangement links TRBV28 to TRBJ1-5; D is perhaps TRBD1 (5 bases). Trimming pared 6 bases from V and 4 bases from J, leaving 16 bases between. CDR1 and CDR2 (germline): MDHEN, SYDVKM. This CDR3 spans 15 amino acids. The CDR3 here is CASSTYRGQNQPQHF. The CDR3 coding sequence is TGTGCCAGCAGCACTTACCGGGGCCAGAATCAGCCCCAGCATTTT.

The V and J genes are TRBV5-4 and TRBJ2-7; TRBD1 aligns across 12 bases. Losses at the gene ends were 5 bases for V and 2 bases for J; bases not matched to a gene: 5. The germline V gene has CDR1 SGHNT and CDR2 YYREEE (reference sequence). CDR3 length: 15 amino acids. CDR3 amino acids: CASSPGTGGAYEQYF. The DNA of the CDR3 is TGTGCCAGCAGTCCCGGGACAGGGGGCGCCTACGAGCAGTACTTC.

This clone was detected many times. The chain combines TRBV6-6 with TRBJ2-5; tentative D call: TRBD1 (5 bases). CDR3 size: 15 residues. V shed 7 bases and J shed 5 bases, with 20 bases lying between them. Germline CDR1 is MNHNY and CDR2 is SVGAGI (reference sequence). The CDR3 protein is CASTSRVGEGETQYF. The CDR3 DNA reads TGTGCCAGCACCTCAAGGGTAGGGGAAGGCGAGACCCAGTACTTC.

The chain joins TRBV25-1 to TRBJ2-7; D possibly corresponds to TRBD1 (6 bases). Germline loops: CDR1 MGHDK, CDR2 SYGVNS. Trimming cost V 6 bases and J 2 bases, with 11 bases left between them. The CDR3 covers 13 residues. CDR3 coding DNA: TGTGCCAGCAGCAGGACAGCCACCTACGAGCAGTACTTC. This gives the protein CASSRTATYEQYF.

The gene calls are TRBV7-2 and TRBJ2-7, with D uncertain. Between the trimmed V and J ends, which lost 4 bases and 2 bases, there was a span of 12 bases. Germline V gene sequence: CDR1 SGHTA, CDR2 FQGNSA. This CDR3 is built from 14 residues. The CDR3 nucleotides read TGTGCCAGCAGCTCCGCCAGCGCTCCCTACGAGCAGTACTTC. This encodes CASSSASAPYEQYF. Variable domain in full (rest from reference TRBV7-2 and TRBJ2-7): GAGVSQSPSNKVTEKGKDVELRCDPISGHTALYWYRQSLGQGLEFLIYFQGNSAPDKSGLPSDRFSAERTGGSVSTLTIQRTQQEDSAVYLCASSSASAPYEQYFGPGTRLTVT.

V gene TRBV7-9 combines with J gene TRBJ2-1; TRBD1 agrees at 8 bases. The CDR3 runs to 15 residues. Looked up from germline, CDR1 is SEHNR and CDR2 is FQNEAQ (reference sequence). J lost 4 bases, V lost 5 bases, and 7 bases had no gene match. CDR3 sequence (DNA): TGTGCCAGCAGCACTCGGGACAGGTTTTACAATGAGCAGTTCTTC. Its translation: CASSTRDRFYNEQFF.

Only a few counts were recorded for this clone. The chain carries TRBV28 and TRBJ2-7; 9 bases agree with TRBD2. Germline V gene data show CDR1 as MDHEN and CDR2 as SYDVKM. Germline trimming cut 7 bases from V and 3 bases from J; bases unmatched to any gene: 10. The CDR3 is 15 amino acids. This chain's CDR3 is CASITSGTSSYEQYF. CDR3 sequence (DNA): TGTGCCAGCATTACTTCCGGGACTAGCAGCTACGAGCAGTACTTC. The complete variable domain, with remaining parts taken from reference TRBV28 and TRBJ2-7, reads DVKVTQSSRYLVKRTGEKVFLECVQDMDHENMFWYRQDPGLGLRLIYFSYDVKMKEKGDIPEGYSVSREKKERFSLILESASTNQTSMYLCASITSGTSSYEQYFGPGTRLTVT.

The chain joins TRBV30 to TRBJ1-6, with TRBD1 matching over 8 bases. The length of the CDR3 is 16 residues. Losses at the gene ends were 0 bases for V and 1 base for J; bases not matched to a gene: 2. Germline-derived CDR1 and CDR2 are GTSNPN and SVGIG (reference sequence). DNA for the CDR3: TGTGCCTGGAGTGTATACAGGGGGTCCTATAATTCACCCCTCCACTTT. It encodes CAWSVYRGSYNSPLHF.

CDR3 in DNA: TGTGCCAGCAGCTTGTGGGGGGGCTATGGCTACACCTTC. Translated: CASSLWGGYGYTF. The chain carries TRBV5-4 and TRBJ1-2; maybe TRBD1 (5 bases). This CDR3 has 13 residues. Germline lookup yields CDR1 SGHNT and CDR2 YYREEE (reference sequence). The ends were cut back, 1 base at V and 4 bases at J, with 8 bases in the middle.

The chain has TRBV7-2 and TRBJ1-3, with 9 positions matching TRBD1. The germline V gene encodes CDR1 SGHTA and CDR2 FQGNSA. V lost 5 bases, J lost 7 bases, and 6 bases stayed unmatched. The CDR3 covers 14 residues. CDR3 in DNA: TGTGCCAGCAGCGGGCGGGACAGGGTTAACACCATATATTTT. This translates into CASSGRDRVNTIYF.

The gene calls are TRBV15 and TRBJ2-7; D possibly matches TRBD1 or TRBD2 (5 bases each). Germline V gene data show CDR1 as LNHNV and CDR2 as YYDKDF (reference sequence). V dropped 0 bases and J dropped 6 bases, with 18 bases sitting between them. The CDR3 has 16 residues. The CDR3 sequence: CATSRDLGVGLSEQYF. The DNA for the CDR3 is TGTGCCACCAGCAGAGATTTGGGGGTGGGCTTGTCCGAGCAGTACTTC.

J is TRBJ2-3 and V is TRBV5-6; 9 bases are shared with TRBD1. The CDR3 runs 13 residues. The J segment lost 6 bases and the V segment lost 5 bases, leaving 4 bases of the junction unmatched. CDR1 SGHDT and CDR2 YYEEEE come from the germline V gene. This CDR3 reads CASSLDRGDTQYF. CDR3 nucleotide sequence: TGTGCCAGCAGTTTAGACAGGGGGGATACGCAGTATTTT.

The V gene is TRBV2, the J gene TRBJ2-5, with D possibly TRBD1 on 5 matching bases. The V end lost 5 bases, the J end lost 2 bases, and 15 bases lay between the germline ends. The CDR3 is 15 amino acids. CDR1 is SNHLY, CDR2 FYNNEI, per germline. CDR3: CASSLTETTQETQYF. As DNA, the CDR3 is TGTGCCAGCAGTCTGACAGAGACAACACAAGAGACCCAGTACTTC.

The chain links TRBV10-1 to TRBJ2-7; D gene unclear. The CDR3 is made up of 11 amino acids. Germline lookup yields CDR1 WNHNN and CDR2 SYGVQD (reference sequence). V was shortened by 7 bases and J by 6 bases, with 10 bases between the two germline ends. CDR3 nucleotides: TGCGCCAGCATGTATGATCTCGAGCAGTACTTC. Its protein is CASMYDLEQYF.

J is TRBJ1-2 and V is TRBV5-1, with D perhaps TRBD1 (6 bases). CDR1 and CDR2 from the germline V gene are SGHRS and YFSETQ. CDR3 length: 14 amino acids. The germline V and J ends were trimmed by 0 bases and 4 bases, with 10 bases remaining between them. This CDR3 reads CASSLGTDPYGYTF. For the CDR3, the DNA is TGCGCCAGCAGCTTGGGGACAGACCCCTATGGCTACACCTTC.

The chain recombines TRBV27 with TRBJ2-2; tentative D call: TRBD1 (6 bases). This CDR3 comprises 16 residues. The V end lost 6 bases, the J end lost 3 bases, and 17 bases lay between the germline ends. Germline lookup yields CDR1 MNHEY and CDR2 SMNVEV (reference sequence). CDR3 nucleotide sequence: TGTGCCAGCAGAAATTCCGGGACAACATACACCGGGGAGCTGTTTTTT. Translation: CASRNSGTTYTGELFF.

This chain links TRBV5-4 with TRBJ2-6; 12 bases map to TRBD2. The junction had 2 bases not matched to a gene; V was cut back by 4 bases and J by 0 bases. This CDR3 region has 17 residues. Germline V lookup: CDR1 SGHNT, CDR2 YYREEE (reference sequence). The chain's CDR3 is CASSGLAGNSGANVLTF. CDR3 sequence (DNA): TGTGCCAGCAGCGGACTAGCGGGAAACTCTGGGGCCAACGTCCTGACTTTC.

The V call is TRBV5-4, the J call TRBJ1-2, with a weak D call TRBD1 (6 bases). The germline V gene has CDR1 SGHNT and CDR2 YYREEE (reference sequence). V was shortened by 1 base and J by 4 bases, with 8 bases between the two germline ends. This CDR3 spans 13 amino acids. CDR3 sequence (DNA): TGTGCCAGCAGCTTGCCGGACAGCTATGGCTACACCTTC. Protein sequence: CASSLPDSYGYTF.

The chain recombines TRBV30 with TRBJ1-1; D is unresolved. The CDR3 spans 14 residues. V lost 0 bases and J lost 5, with 13 bases in between. CDR1 and CDR2 from the germline V gene are GTSNPN and SVGIG (reference sequence). The CDR3 DNA is TGTGCCTGGAGTGTAGTCGAGGTAGGGACTGAAGCTTTCTTT. Protein product: CAWSVVEVGTEAFF.

J is TRBJ2-6 and V is TRBV30; tentatively, D is TRBD2 (5 bases). V gave up 4 bases and J gave up 0 bases, with 16 bases separating them. The CDR3 consists of 17 residues. Germline-derived CDR1 and CDR2 are GTSNPN and SVGIG (reference sequence). The CDR3 DNA sequence: TGTGCCTGGAATGCGGGCCTCGGCCCCTCTGGGGCCAACGTCCTGACTTTC. The encoded protein is CAWNAGLGPSGANVLTF.

The genes are TRBV19 and TRBJ1-1, with TRBD1 matching over 8 bases. Germline V gene sequence: CDR1 LNHDA, CDR2 SQIVND (reference sequence). V was pared by 4 bases and J by 11 bases, with 6 bases of the junction left unmatched. There are 12 residues in the CDR3. The CDR3 loop is CASSTRGPAAFF. The CDR3 nucleotides read TGTGCCAGTAGTACCAGGGGGCCTGCGGCTTTCTTT.

This clone was seen at least ten times. The chain joins TRBV5-5 to TRBJ2-1, with TRBD1 identical over 9 bases. The germline gives CDR1 SGHKS, CDR2 YYEKEE (reference sequence). Germline trimming cut 2 bases from V and 3 bases from J; bases unmatched to any gene: 6. There are 16 residues in the CDR3. CDR3 DNA sequence: TGTGCCAGCAGCTTACCAACAGGGGGCCTCTACAATGAGCAGTTCTTC. Translation gives CASSLPTGGLYNEQFF.

The chain carries TRBV4-1 and TRBJ2-2, with unresolved D. The germline gives CDR1 MGHRA, CDR2 YSYEKL. The CDR3 extends over 16 amino acids. The germline V and J ends were trimmed by 0 bases and 3 bases, with 11 bases remaining between them. CDR3 bases: TGCGCCAGCAGCCAAGAAGTCCCTACCTACACCGGGGAGCTGTTTTTT. This encodes CASSQEVPTYTGELFF.

The J gene is TRBJ1-5, the V gene TRBV7-8, with 8 nucleotides matching TRBD1. Germline lookup yields CDR1 SGHVS and CDR2 FQNEAQ. The CDR3 runs 17 residues. V shed 3 bases and J 5 bases; nucleotides not matched to a gene: 12. The CDR3 sequence: CASSLPLRTGIDQPQHF. CDR3 sequence (DNA): TGTGCCAGCAGCTTGCCTTTAAGGACAGGGATTGATCAGCCCCAGCATTTT.

This chain uses TRBV5-1 with TRBJ2-1; 8 bases map to TRBD2. The CDR3 runs to 14 residues. J gave up 8 bases and V 5 bases, and 9 bases lay outside the gene matches. Germline V gene sequence: CDR1 SGHRS, CDR2 YFSETQ. The CDR3 DNA reads as TGCGCCAGCAGTGGGTCTAGCGGGTGGGATGAGCAGTTCTTC. This translates into CASSGSSGWDEQFF. Full variable domain (outside the CDR3, taken from reference TRBV5-1 and TRBJ2-1): KAGVTQTPRYLIKTRGQQVTLSCSPISGHRSVSWYQQTPGQGLQFLFEYFSETQRNKGNFPGRFSGRQFSNSRSEMNVSTLELGDSALYLCASSGSSGWDEQFFGPGTRLTVL.

This rearrangement joins TRBV30 to TRBJ2-7; tentatively, D is TRBD2 (5 bases). V lost 3 bases, J lost 3 bases, and 15 bases lay in between. Germline V CDR1 and CDR2: GTSNPN, SVGIG (reference sequence). There are 14 residues in the CDR3. The CDR3 region has the DNA TGTGCCTGGAGCCACCCGGGAAGAGGCTACGAGCAGTACTTC. Its translation is CAWSHPGRGYEQYF.